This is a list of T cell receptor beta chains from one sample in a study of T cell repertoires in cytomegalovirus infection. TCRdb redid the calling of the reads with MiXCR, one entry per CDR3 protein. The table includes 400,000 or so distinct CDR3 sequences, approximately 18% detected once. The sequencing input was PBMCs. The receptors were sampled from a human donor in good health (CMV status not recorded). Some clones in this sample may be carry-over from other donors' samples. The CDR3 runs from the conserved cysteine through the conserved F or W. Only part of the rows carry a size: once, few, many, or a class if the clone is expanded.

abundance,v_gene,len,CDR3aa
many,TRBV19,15,CATSAATGRQETQYF
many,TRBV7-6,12,CASSNRGSEAFF
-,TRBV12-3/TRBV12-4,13,CASTLGSNQPQHF
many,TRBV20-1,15,CSVPDPGRLTDTQYF
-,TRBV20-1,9,CSASDGYTF
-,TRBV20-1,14,CSARPSGRRETQYF
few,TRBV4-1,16,CASSSRGGSGGEKLFF
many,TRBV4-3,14,CASSQAAGGETQYF
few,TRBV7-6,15,CASSRAPGQGGEQFF
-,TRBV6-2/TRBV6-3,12,CASSHRGTEAFF
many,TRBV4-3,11,CASSKGGEQYF
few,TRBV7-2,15,CASSLRAGFNSPLHF
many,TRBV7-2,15,CASSPERGGRQPQHF
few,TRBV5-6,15,CASSMGQGHGNEQFF